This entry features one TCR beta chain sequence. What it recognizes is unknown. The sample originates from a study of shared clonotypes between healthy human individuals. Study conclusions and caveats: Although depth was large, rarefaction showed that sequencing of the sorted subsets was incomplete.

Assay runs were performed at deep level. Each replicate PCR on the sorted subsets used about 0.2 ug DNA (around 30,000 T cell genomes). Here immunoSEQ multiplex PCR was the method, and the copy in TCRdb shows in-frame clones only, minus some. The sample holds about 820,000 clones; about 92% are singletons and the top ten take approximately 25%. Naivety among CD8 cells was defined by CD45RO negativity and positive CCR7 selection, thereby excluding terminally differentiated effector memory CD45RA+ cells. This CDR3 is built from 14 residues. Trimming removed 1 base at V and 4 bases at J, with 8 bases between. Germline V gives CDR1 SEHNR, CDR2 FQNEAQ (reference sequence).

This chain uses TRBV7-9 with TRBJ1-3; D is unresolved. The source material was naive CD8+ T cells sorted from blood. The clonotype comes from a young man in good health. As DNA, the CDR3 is TGTGCCAGCAGCTTAGTAGTCGGGGGAAACACCATATATTTT. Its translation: CASSLVVGGNTIYF.